The text below deals with one T cell receptor (beta chain). Its antigen is not known. This record belongs to a study of cytomegalovirus exposure and HLA in healthy donors. Study-wide findings and caveats: For TCR beta chains, V- and J-gene trimming was later linked to a missense DCLRE1C variant. According to an earlier analysis, most TCR beta V segments yielded productive rearrangements about 87% or about 30% of the time.

The PCR ran on 60 Vbeta and 13 Jbeta primers. This table comes from immunoSEQ multiplex PCR, and its TCRdb copy is limited to in-frame clones, with some not included. The sample has 57,000 or so clones, about 80% seen once. Looked up from germline, CDR1 is LNHNV and CDR2 is YYDKDF (reference sequence). Trimming took 2 bases from V and 5 from J; bases not matched to a gene: 6. There are 15 residues in the CDR3. The genes are TRBV15 and TRBJ1-5; 7 bases fit TRBD1. The receptor was isolated from a man aged 45-65 years in good health and CMV-seropositive. Sequencing input: PBMCs. CDR3 protein: CATSRRDRDYQPQHF. The CDR3 nucleotides are TGTGCCACCAGCAGACGCGACAGGGACTATCAGCCCCAGCATTTT.